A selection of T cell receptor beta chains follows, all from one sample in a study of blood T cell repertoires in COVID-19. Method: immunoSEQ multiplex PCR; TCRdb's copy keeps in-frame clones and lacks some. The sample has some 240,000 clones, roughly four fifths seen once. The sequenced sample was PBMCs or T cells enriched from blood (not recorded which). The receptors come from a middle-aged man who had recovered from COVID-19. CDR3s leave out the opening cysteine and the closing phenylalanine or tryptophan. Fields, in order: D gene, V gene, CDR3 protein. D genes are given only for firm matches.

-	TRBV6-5	ATEYRGTYEQY
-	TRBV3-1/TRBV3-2	ASSHGWGFTQY
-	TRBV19	ASSQGLDYGYT
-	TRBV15	ATSRGAGFDNEQF
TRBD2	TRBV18	ASSPPRRGARESQETQY
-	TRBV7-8	ASSPSGSSWKFYEQY
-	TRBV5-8	ASSPYPQEQF
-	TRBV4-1	ASSQDLQELYGYT
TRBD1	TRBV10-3	AIDRGGLSGANVLT
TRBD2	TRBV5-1	ASSLGTLAGGLMDEQF
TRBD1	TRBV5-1	ASSLLQGGTEAF
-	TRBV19	ASSIRSRGQPQH
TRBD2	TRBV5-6	ASSLEASGRPHSYEQY
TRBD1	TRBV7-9	ASSKQTGGNTGELF
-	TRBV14	ASSQVMGGRYNEQF